Listed below are T cell receptor beta chains from one sample, sequenced in a study of blood T cell repertoires in COVID-19. Clones were sequenced by immunoSEQ multiplex PCR, and TCRdb holds only the in-frame ones, with some missing. The sample includes 140,000 or so clones, around four fifths of them seen just once. Sequencing used PBMCs or T cells enriched from blood (not recorded which). All receptors derive from a woman between 40 and 50 years old who had recovered from COVID-19. Both conserved end residues are trimmed from each CDR3.

TRBV6-5 | ASRGLAGGETQY
TRBV7-9 | ASSFPDRPKYEQY
TRBV5-4 | ASSEGQDQPQH
TRBV12-3/TRBV12-4 | ASSPTRREGQY
TRBV7-8 | ASSLKSGGGSYGYT
TRBV18 | ASRQGDEQF
TRBV5-1 | ASSTRAGGDEQF
TRBV18 | ASSPRQEGSTNYGYT
TRBV5-1 | ASSIGQGVTEAF
TRBV5-1 | ASSLVGDSVANGYT
TRBV2 | ASSVGTGGNQPQH
TRBV15 | ATSRDGTSAYEQY
TRBV18 | ASSPQDNNEQF
TRBV11-2 | ASSTDTLGYT
TRBV12-3/TRBV12-4 | ASRLREVEKLF
TRBV5-1 | ASSADNYNEQF
TRBV5-1 | ASSPGQPQETQY
TRBV3-1/TRBV3-2 | ASSQGTFRTEAF
TRBV4-1 | ASSQGQGMNTEAF
TRBV27 | ASSQNRGRQTQY
TRBV5-1 | ASSLSGAGATNEKLF
TRBV29-1 | SVAVGTGGWYEQY
TRBV6-6 | ASTRGGSYGYT
TRBV19 | ASSIASGSEQY
TRBV7-9 | ASSLGQGLAKNIQY
TRBV3-1/TRBV3-2 | ASSQGDSIPNYGYT
TRBV7-9 | ASSDLWGEWGQETQY
TRBV18 | ASSPGQQGEQF
TRBV14 | ASSQGTSGSPGEQF
TRBV30 | AWRREGSRKEKLF
TRBV7-6 | ASSPIMGLDNNEQF
TRBV30 | AWSVSYSNQPQH